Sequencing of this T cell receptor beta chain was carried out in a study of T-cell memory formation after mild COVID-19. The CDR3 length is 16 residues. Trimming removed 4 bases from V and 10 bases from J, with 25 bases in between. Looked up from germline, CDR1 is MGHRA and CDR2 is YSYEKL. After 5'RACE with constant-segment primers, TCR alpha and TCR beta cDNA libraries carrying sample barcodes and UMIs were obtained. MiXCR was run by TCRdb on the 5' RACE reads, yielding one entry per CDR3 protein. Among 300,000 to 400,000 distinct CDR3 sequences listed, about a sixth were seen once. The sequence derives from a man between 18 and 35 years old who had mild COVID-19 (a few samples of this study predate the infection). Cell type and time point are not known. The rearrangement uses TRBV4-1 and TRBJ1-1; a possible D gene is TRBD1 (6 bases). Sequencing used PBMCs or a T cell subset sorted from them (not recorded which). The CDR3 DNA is TGCGCCAGCAGCCCGGCCGGACAGTGGGTCTTCGGGGGAGCTTTCTTT. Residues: CASSPAGQWVFGGAFF.